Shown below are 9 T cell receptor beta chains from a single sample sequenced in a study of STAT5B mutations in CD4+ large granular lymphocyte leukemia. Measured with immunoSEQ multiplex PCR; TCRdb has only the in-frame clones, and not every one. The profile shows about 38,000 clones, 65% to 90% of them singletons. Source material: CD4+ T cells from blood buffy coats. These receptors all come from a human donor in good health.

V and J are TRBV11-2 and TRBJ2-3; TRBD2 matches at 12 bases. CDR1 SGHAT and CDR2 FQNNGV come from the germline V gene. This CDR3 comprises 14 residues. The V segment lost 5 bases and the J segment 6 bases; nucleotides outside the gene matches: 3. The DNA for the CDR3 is TGTGCCAGCAGCCGGACTAGCGGGAAGGATACGCAGTATTTT. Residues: CASSRTSGKDTQYF.

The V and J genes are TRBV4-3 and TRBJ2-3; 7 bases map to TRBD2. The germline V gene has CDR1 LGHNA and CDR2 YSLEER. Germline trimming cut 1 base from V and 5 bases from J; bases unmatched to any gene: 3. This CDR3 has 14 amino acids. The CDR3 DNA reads TGCGCCAGCAGCCAAGGCGGGAGTGTAGATACGCAGTATTTT. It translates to CASSQGGSVDTQYF.

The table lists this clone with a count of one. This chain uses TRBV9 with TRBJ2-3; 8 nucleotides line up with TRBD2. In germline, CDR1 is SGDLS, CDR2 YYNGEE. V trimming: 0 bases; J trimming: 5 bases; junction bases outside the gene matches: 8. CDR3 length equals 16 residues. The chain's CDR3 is CASSVASGGAGDTQYF. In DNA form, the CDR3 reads TGTGCCAGCAGCGTAGCGAGCGGGGGAGCGGGAGATACGCAGTATTTT.

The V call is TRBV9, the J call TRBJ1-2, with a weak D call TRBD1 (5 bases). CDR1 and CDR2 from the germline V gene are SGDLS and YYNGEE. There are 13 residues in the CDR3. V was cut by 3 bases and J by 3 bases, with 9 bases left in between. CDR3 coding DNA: TGTGCCAGCAGCGGAGGGGAGGACTATGGCTACACCTTC. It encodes CASSGGEDYGYTF.

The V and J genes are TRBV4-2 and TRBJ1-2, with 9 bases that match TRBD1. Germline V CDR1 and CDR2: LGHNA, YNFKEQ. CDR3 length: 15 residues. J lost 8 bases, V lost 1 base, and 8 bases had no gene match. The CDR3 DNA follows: TGTGCCAGCAGCCAAGGAGGGGGGACAGGGCGAGGCTACACCTTC. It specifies CASSQGGGTGRGYTF.

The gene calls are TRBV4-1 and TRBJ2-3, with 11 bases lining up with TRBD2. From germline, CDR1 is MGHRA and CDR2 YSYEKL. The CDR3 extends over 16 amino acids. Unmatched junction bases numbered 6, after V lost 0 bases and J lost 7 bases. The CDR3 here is CASSQDWGLAANTQYF. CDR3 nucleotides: TGCGCCAGCAGCCAAGATTGGGGACTAGCGGCAAATACGCAGTATTTT.

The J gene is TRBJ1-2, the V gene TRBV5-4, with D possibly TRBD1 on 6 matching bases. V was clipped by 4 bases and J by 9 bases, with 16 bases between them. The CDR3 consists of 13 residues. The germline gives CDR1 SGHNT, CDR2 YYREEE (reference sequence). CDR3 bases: TGTGCCAGCAGCAGGGACTCAGGGGCAAGCTACACCTTC. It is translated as CASSRDSGASYTF.

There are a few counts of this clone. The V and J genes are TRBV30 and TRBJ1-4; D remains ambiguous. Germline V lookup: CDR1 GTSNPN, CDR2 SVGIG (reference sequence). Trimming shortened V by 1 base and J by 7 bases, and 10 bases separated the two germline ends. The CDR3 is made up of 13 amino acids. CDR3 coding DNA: TGTGCCTGGAGTGGCGGGGATATTGAAAAACTGTTTTTT. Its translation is CAWSGGDIEKLFF.

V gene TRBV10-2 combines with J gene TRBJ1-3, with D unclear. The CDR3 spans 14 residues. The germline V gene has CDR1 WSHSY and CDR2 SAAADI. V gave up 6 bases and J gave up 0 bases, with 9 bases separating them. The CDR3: CASSLDPSGNTIYF. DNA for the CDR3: TGCGCCAGCAGCCTCGACCCCTCTGGAAACACCATATATTTT.